The source of this T cell receptor (beta chain) is a study of CD8 T cells in Susac syndrome. An amount of RNA that ranged from about 0.45 to 1 ug was reverse transcribed with random hexamers. Multiplex PCR with immunoSEQ amplified the TCR beta CDR3 across 54 Vbeta and 13 Jbeta. From the immunoSEQ multiplex PCR reads, TCRdb called clonotypes with MiXCR, one entry per CDR3 protein. There are some 300,000 distinct CDR3 sequences in the sample; approximately 90% occur only once, and roughly 0.2% lies in the top ten. In blood CD8+ and CD4+ T cells, TCR beta underwent sequencing. The CDR3 is made up of 12 amino acids. Germline lookup yields CDR1 LNHDA and CDR2 SQIVND (reference sequence). V was pared by 1 base and J by 8 bases, with 6 bases between.

What was sequenced was CD8+ T cells from PBMCs. The chain couples TRBV19 to TRBJ2-1, with D uncertain. This receptor was taken from a human donor with multiple sclerosis. The CDR3 loop reads CASSIGSDEQFF. Written as DNA, the CDR3 is TGTGCCAGTAGTATAGGGAGCGATGAGCAGTTCTTC.